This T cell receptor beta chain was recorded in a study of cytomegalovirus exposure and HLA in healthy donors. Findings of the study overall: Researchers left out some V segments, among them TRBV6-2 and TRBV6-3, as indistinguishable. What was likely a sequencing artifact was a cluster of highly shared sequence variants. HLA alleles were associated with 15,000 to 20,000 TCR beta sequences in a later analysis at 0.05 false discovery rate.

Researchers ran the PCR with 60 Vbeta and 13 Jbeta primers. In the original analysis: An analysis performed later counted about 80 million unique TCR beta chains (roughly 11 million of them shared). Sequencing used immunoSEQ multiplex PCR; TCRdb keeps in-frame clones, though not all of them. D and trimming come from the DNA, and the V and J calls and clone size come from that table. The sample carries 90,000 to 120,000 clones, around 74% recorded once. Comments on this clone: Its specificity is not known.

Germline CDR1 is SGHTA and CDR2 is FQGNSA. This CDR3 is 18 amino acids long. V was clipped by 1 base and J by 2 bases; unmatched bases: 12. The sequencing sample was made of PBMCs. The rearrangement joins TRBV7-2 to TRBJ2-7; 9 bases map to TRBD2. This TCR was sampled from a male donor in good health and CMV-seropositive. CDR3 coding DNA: TGTGCCAGCAGCTTAGTCGCTAGCGGGGCCGCGACTACCTACGAGCAGTACTTC. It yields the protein CASSLVASGAATTYEQYF.